The clone carrying this T cell receptor (beta chain) was observed once. This sample was taken from a study of T cell responses to AZD1222 COVID-19 vaccine. TCRdb keeps only in-frame clones here, not all; method: immunoSEQ multiplex PCR. The sample shows 100,000 to 150,000 clones, roughly 91% of them seen only once. The CDR3 is 16 residues long. After removal of 4 bases from V and 8 bases from J, the junction contained 10 bases not matched to a gene. CDR1 is SGHDT, CDR2 YYEEEE, per germline. The specimen comprised peripheral blood, sampled on day 0 of AZD1222 vaccination. V usage is TRBV5-6 and J usage is TRBJ2-1; 12 nucleotides match TRBD2. The receptor comes from an adult in good health. This chain's CDR3 is CASSPARLAGGDEQFF. The CDR3 DNA is TGTGCCAGCAGCCCTGCCCGGCTAGCGGGGGGGGATGAGCAGTTCTTC.